The 18 T cell receptor beta chains given below trace back to one sample, sequenced in a study of molecular identifiers for immune sequencing clone quantification. Via MiXCR, TCRdb re-called the PCR reads, giving one row per CDR3 protein. Here the sample spans fewer than 45,000 distinct CDR3 sequences, 24% being singletons. Sequencing was done on a sample of naive CD8+ T cells from blood, with Jurkat cell RNA spiked in. This sample's subset: FACS-sorted CD8+CD4-CCR7+CD45RA+ naive T cells. These receptor sequences come from a human donor in good health. Some libraries in this study had Jurkat cell RNA spiked in.

Many counts were recorded for this clonotype. The chain combines TRBV10-2 with TRBJ2-7, with TRBD2 identical over 10 bases. This CDR3 spans 14 amino acids. The V gene end was trimmed by 4 bases and the J gene end by 3 bases; junction bases not matched to a gene: 3. Germline lookup yields CDR1 WSHSY and CDR2 SAAADI. The chain's CDR3 is CASSALAGVYEQYF. The CDR3 DNA follows: TGCGCCAGCAGTGCCCTAGCGGGGGTCTACGAGCAGTACTTC.

Concerning this clonotype itself: Possible read error: a much larger clone is one base away. This rearrangement joins TRBV7-8 to TRBJ2-7; TRBD2 aligns across 7 bases. The CDR3 has 15 amino acids. Germline V lookup: CDR1 SGHVS, CDR2 FQNEAQ. V lost 4 bases to trimming and J lost 0 bases; unmatched junction nucleotides: 6. CDR3: CASSSGAGCSYEQYF. The CDR3 DNA is TGTGCCAGCAGCTCCGGAGCGGGGTGCTCCTACGAGCAGTACTTC.

This clonotype came up a few times. The chain combines TRBV11-2 with TRBJ2-7; 7 bases fit TRBD1. CDR3 size: 12 residues. Germline loops: CDR1 SGHAT, CDR2 FQNNGV. The junction had 4 bases not matched to a gene; V was cut back by 5 bases and J by 6 bases. For the CDR3, the DNA is TGTGCCAGCAGCCTGACAGGGCGCGAGCAGTACTTC. It encodes CASSLTGREQYF.

By share of the sample, this clonotype is medium-sized. V gene TRBV6-5 combines with J gene TRBJ1-1; no clear D. Germline V gene data show CDR1 as MNHEY and CDR2 as SVGAGI. Trimming shortened V by 6 bases and J by 0 bases, and 8 bases separated the two germline ends. The CDR3 is 13 amino acids. Here the CDR3 DNA reads TGTGCCAGCAGGGATAGATTGAACACTGAAGCTTTCTTT. Its protein is CASRDRLNTEAFF.

This clonotype was found many times. The chain uses TRBV19 and TRBJ2-3; 14 bases are a match to TRBD2. Germline V gene sequence: CDR1 LNHDA, CDR2 SQIVND (reference sequence). The CDR3 runs to 20 residues. V dropped 3 bases and J dropped 0; count of bases not matched to a gene: 11. CDR3 region: CASSISMGLAGVASTDTQYF. As DNA, the CDR3 is TGTGCCAGTAGTATTTCTATGGGACTAGCGGGAGTGGCAAGCACAGATACGCAGTATTTT.

This clonotype was detected ten times or more. The chain joins TRBV24-1 to TRBJ2-2, with a weak D call TRBD1 (5 bases). Trimming took 2 bases from V and 1 from J, leaving 7 bases between them. Germline-derived CDR1 and CDR2 are KGHDR and SFDVKD. This CDR3 has 15 residues. The CDR3 bases are TGTGCCACCAGTGATTCACAGGAGAACACCGGGGAGCTGTTTTTT. Its translation: CATSDSQENTGELFF.

Of note for this clonotype: A much larger clone differs by one base, so this may be a read error. This chain uses TRBV7-9 with TRBJ1-1, with a possible D match to TRBD1 (5 bases). V lost 3 bases, J lost 3 bases, and 11 bases lay in between. The CDR3 contains 14 residues. The germline V gene encodes CDR1 SEHNR and CDR2 FQNEAQ (reference sequence). CDR3: CASSFIGEDTEAFF. The CDR3, as DNA: TGTGCCAGCAGCTTCATAGGGGAGGACACTGAAGCTTTCTTT.

This clonotype was counted ten times or more. The chain carries TRBV5-4 and TRBJ2-1; 7 nucleotides line up with TRBD1. Germline V gene sequence: CDR1 SGHNT, CDR2 YYREEE (reference sequence). This CDR3 region has 14 residues. With V trimmed by 5 bases and J by 4 bases, 6 bases remained unmatched. The CDR3 loop reads CASRLRGSYNEQFF. The CDR3 region has the DNA TGTGCCAGCAGGCTCAGGGGGTCTTACAATGAGCAGTTCTTC.

This clonotype was counted ten times or more. The chain links TRBV11-2 to TRBJ1-1; D remains ambiguous. CDR3 length: 14 residues. Trimming cost V 5 bases and J 2 bases, with 12 bases left between them. Germline CDR1 and CDR2: SGHAT and FQNNGV. CDR3 region: CASSPGWGNTEAFF. The CDR3 nucleotides are TGTGCCAGCAGCCCCGGTTGGGGTAACACTGAAGCTTTCTTT.

The chain uses TRBV4-3 and TRBJ2-1; perhaps TRBD2 as D (6 bases). Trimming cost V 0 bases and J 2 bases, with 11 bases left between them. The CDR3 consists of 16 residues. Germline V gene lookup returns CDR1 LGHNA and CDR2 YSLEER. CDR3 sequence reads: CASSQDTAGTYNEQFF. As DNA, the CDR3 is TGCGCCAGCAGCCAAGACACAGCGGGTACCTACAATGAGCAGTTCTTC.

This clonotype is categorized as medium-sized. The gene calls are TRBV20-1 and TRBJ2-3; no reliable D call. The germline CDR1 and CDR2 sequences are DFQATT and SNEGSKA (reference sequence). The CDR3 loop spans 13 amino acids. The V end lost 0 bases, the J end lost 6 bases, and 10 bases lay between the germline ends. The CDR3 region is CSARDDRKDTQYF. DNA of the CDR3: TGCAGTGCTAGAGATGACCGGAAGGATACGCAGTATTTT.

This clonotype showed up many times. This chain connects TRBV30 to TRBJ2-7, with unresolved D. The CDR3 runs to 13 residues. Trimming took 0 bases from V and 0 from J, leaving 6 bases between them. The germline CDR1 and CDR2 sequences are GTSNPN and SVGIG (reference sequence). The CDR3 DNA sequence: TGTGCCTGGAGTGTATATAGCTCCTACGAGCAGTACTTC. As protein: CAWSVYSSYEQYF.

In regard to this clonotype: This could be a read error, since a much larger clone is one nucleotide away. The CDR3 DNA reads TGTGCCAGCAGCGTTGGGGGACAGGGGTCTGGGGCCAACGTCCTGGCTTTC. Its translation: CASSVGGQGSGANVLAF. The chain combines TRBV5-6 with TRBJ2-6; 10 bases match TRBD1. CDR3 length: 17 amino acids. Germline CDR1 reads SGHDT; CDR2 reads YYEEEE.

This clonotype was observed at least ten times. The chain recombines TRBV7-9 with TRBJ2-3; D is uncertain. CDR3 length: 13 amino acids. The germline gives CDR1 SEHNR, CDR2 FQNEAQ (reference sequence). V was shortened by 4 bases and J by 5 bases, with 10 bases between the two germline ends. The CDR3 reads CASSSLVQDTQYF. Here the CDR3 DNA reads TGTGCCAGCAGCTCCCTAGTACAAGATACGCAGTATTTT. The variable domain in full, with the rest retrieved from reference TRBV7-9 and TRBJ2-3, is DTGVSQNPRHKITKRGQNVTFRCDPISEHNRLYWYRQTLGQGPEFLTYFQNEAQLEKSRLLSDRFSAERPKGSFSTLEIQRTEQGDSAMYLCASSSLVQDTQYFGPGTRLTVL.

This clonotype has at least ten counts. The chain carries TRBV6-5 and TRBJ2-3; 9 bases fit TRBD1. Germline CDR1 is MNHEY and CDR2 is SVGAGI. Trimming cost V 6 bases and J 0 bases; bases outside gene matches: 4. The CDR3 runs to 15 residues. CDR3 protein: CASSKGTGSTDTQYF. The DNA for the CDR3 is TGTGCCAGCAGCAAAGGGACAGGGAGCACAGATACGCAGTATTTT.

The table lists this clonotype with a count of one. This may stem from a read error, because a much larger clone lies one nucleotide away. This rearrangement joins TRBV7-9 to TRBJ2-5; 10 nucleotides agree with TRBD1. Germline V gene sequence: CDR1 SEHNR, CDR2 FQNEAQ (reference sequence). CDR3 size: 16 residues. The CDR3 nucleotides are TGTGCCAGCAGCTTTACCGGAGGACAGGGGGGAGAGCCCCAGTACTTC. Translating gives CASSFTGGQGGEPQYF.

This clonotype was seen once. The missing conserved phenylalanine or tryptophan at the end of this CDR3 makes a read error likely. The chain has TRBV6-2 or TRBV6-3 and TRBJ2-3; tentatively, D is TRBD2 (5 bases). CDR3 length: 16 amino acids. In germline, CDR1 is MNHEY, CDR2 SVGEGT. CDR3 sequence (DNA): TGTGCCAACAGTTACTCGATCGGGGAGTCCACAGATACGCAGTATCTT. This sequence encodes CANSYSIGESTDTQYL.

This clonotype was picked up many times. The chain combines TRBV6-2 or TRBV6-3 with TRBJ2-7; 7 bases line up with TRBD1. CDR1 is MNHEY, CDR2 SVGEGT, per germline. Trimming cost V 6 bases and J 1 base; bases outside gene matches: 9. The CDR3 extends over 15 amino acids. The CDR3: CASRGLDRTSYEQYF. The DNA for the CDR3 is TGTGCCAGCAGGGGCCTGGACAGGACGTCCTACGAGCAGTACTTC.